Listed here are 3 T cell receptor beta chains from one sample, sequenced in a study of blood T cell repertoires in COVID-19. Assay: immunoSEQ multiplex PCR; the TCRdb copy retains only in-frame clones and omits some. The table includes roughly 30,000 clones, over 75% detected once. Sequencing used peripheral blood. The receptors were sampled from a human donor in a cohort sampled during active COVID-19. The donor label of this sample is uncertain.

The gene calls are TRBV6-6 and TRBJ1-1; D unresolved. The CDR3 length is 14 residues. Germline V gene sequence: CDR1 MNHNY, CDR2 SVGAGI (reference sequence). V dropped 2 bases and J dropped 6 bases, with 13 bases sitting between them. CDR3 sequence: CASSYGSGIAEAFF. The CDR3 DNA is TGTGCCAGCAGTTACGGTTCGGGGATCGCTGAAGCTTTCTTT.

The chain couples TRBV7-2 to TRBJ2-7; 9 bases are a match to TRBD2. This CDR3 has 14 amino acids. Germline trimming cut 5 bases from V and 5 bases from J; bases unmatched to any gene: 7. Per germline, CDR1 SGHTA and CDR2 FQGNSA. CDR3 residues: CASSPSGNRHEQYF. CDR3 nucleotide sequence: TGTGCCAGCAGCCCTAGCGGGAACAGGCACGAGCAGTACTTC.

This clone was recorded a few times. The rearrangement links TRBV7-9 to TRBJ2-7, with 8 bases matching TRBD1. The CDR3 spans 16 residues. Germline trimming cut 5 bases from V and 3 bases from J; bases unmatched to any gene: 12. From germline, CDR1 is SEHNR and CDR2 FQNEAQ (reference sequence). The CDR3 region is CASSQGAWVPGYEQYF. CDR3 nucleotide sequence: TGTGCCAGCAGCCAGGGGGCCTGGGTACCAGGCTACGAGCAGTACTTC.